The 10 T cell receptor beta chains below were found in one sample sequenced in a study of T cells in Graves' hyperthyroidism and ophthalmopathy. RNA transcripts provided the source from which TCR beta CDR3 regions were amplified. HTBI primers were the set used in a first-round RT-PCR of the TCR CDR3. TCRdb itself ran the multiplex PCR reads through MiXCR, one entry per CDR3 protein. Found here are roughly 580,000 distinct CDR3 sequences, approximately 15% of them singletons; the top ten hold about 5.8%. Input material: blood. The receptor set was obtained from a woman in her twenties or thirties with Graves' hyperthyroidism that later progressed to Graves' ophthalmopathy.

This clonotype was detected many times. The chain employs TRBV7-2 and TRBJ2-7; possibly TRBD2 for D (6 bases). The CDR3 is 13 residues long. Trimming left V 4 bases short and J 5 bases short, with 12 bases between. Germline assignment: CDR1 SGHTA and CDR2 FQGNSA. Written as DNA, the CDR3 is TGTGCCAGCAGCTCCAAGTGGAGGGACGAGCAGTACTTC. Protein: CASSSKWRDEQYF.

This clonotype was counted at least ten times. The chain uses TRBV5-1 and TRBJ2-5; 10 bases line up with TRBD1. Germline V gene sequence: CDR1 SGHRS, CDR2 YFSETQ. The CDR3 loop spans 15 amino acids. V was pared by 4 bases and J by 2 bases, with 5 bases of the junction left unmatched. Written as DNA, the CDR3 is TGCGCCAGCAGCATCGGGACAGGGGTTCAAGAGACCCAGTACTTC. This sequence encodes CASSIGTGVQETQYF.

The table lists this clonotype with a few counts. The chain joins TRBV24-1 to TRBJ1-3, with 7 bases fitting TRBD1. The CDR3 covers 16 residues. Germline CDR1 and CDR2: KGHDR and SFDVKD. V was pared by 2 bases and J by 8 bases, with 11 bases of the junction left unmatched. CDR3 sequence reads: CATSDSLPGQSHTIYF. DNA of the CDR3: TGTGCCACCAGTGATTCTTTACCGGGACAGTCCCACACCATATATTTT.

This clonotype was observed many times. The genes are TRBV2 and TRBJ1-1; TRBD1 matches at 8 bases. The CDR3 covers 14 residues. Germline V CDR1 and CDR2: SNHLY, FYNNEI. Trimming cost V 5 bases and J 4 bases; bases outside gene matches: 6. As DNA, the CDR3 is TGTGCCAGCAGTCAACAGGGGGAAAGCACTGAAGCTTTCTTT. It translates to CASSQQGESTEAFF.

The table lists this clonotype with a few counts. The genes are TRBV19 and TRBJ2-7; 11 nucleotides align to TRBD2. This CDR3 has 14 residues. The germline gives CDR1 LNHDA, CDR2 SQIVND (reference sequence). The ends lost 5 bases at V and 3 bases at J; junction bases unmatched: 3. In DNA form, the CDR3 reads TGTGCCAGTAGTGACGGGACTAGCGGCTACGAGCAGTACTTC. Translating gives CASSDGTSGYEQYF.

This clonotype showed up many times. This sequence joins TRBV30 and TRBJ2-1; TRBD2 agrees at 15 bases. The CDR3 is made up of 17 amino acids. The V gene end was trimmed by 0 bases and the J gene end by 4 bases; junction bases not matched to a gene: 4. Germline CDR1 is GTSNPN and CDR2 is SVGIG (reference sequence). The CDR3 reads CAWSVWTSGRGYNEQFF. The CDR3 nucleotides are TGTGCCTGGAGTGTCTGGACTAGCGGGAGGGGTTACAATGAGCAGTTCTTC.

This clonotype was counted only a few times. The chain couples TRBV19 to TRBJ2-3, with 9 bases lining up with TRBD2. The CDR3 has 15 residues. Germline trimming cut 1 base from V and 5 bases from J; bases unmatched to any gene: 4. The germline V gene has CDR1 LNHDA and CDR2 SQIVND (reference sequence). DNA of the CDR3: TGTGCCAGTAGTATAGGGGGACTAGCAAGAGATACGCAGTATTTT. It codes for CASSIGGLARDTQYF.

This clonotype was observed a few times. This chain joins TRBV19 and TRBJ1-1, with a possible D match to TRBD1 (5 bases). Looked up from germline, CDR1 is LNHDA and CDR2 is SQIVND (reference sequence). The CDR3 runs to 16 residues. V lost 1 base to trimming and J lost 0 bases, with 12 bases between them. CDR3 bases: TGTGCCAGTAGTATAGCATCCGGGACCATGAACACTGAAGCTTTCTTT. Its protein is CASSIASGTMNTEAFF.

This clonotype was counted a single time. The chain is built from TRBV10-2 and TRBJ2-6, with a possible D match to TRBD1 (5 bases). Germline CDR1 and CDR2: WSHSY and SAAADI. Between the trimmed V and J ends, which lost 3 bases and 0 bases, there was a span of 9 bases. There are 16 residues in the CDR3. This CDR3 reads CASSDQGISGANVLTF. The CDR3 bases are TGCGCCAGCAGTGACCAGGGTATCTCTGGGGCCAACGTCCTGACTTTC.

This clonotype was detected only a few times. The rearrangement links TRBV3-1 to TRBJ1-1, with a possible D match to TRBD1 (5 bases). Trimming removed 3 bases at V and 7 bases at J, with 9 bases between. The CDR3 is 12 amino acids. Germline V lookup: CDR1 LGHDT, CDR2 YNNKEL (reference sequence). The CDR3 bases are TGTGCCAGCAGCCAGCAGGGTTTTGAAGCTTTCTTT. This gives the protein CASSQQGFEAFF.